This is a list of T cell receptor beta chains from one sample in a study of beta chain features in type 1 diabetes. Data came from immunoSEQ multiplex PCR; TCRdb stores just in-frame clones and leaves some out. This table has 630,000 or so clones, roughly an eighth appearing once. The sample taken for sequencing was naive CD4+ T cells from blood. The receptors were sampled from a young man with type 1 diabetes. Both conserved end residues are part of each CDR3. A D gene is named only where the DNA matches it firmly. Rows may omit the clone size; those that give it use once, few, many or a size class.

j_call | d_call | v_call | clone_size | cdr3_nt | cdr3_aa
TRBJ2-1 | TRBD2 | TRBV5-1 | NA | TGCGCCAGCAGCTTCACTAGCGGGAGATACAATGAGCAGTTCTTC | CASSFTSGRYNEQFF
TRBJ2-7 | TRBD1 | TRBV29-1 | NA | TGCAGCATTGGACAGGCCCACGAGCAGTACTTC | CSIGQAHEQYF
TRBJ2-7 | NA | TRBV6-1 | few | TGTGCCAGCAGTGCTCCACCGAATGCCTACGAGCAGTACTTC | CASSAPPNAYEQYF
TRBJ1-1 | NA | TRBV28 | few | TGTGCCAGCAGTGGCTGGAACACTGAAGCTTTCTTT | CASSGWNTEAFF
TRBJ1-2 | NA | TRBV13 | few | TGTGCCAGCAGCCCGCAAAGAGGTTATGGCTACACCTTC | CASSPQRGYGYTF
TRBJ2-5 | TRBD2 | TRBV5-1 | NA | TGCGCCAGCAGCTCGCTAGCGGAAGAGACCCAGTACTTC | CASSSLAEETQYF
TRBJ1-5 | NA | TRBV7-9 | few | TGTGCCAGCAGCCCTCAGGGGAGTCAACAGCCCCAGCATTTT | CASSPQGSQQPQHF
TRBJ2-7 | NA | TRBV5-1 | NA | TGCGCCAGCAGCTTGGAAGGCCTTAGATCCTACGAGCAGTACTTC | CASSLEGLRSYEQYF
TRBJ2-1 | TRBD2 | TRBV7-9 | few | TGTGCCAGCAGCAGGACTAGCGGGCCCTACAATGAGCAGTTCTTC | CASSRTSGPYNEQFF
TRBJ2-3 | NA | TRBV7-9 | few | TGTGCCAGCAGCTTAGAGCTCGGGAGCACCCCGCTGGATACGCAGTATTTT | CASSLELGSTPLDTQYF
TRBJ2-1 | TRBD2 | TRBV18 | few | TGTGCCAGTCAAGGACTAGCGGGCGACAATGAGCAGTTCTTC | CASQGLAGDNEQFF
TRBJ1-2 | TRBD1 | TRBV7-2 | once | TGTGCCAGCAGCCTTAGCACAGGGGGCTATGGCTACACCTTC | CASSLSTGGYGYTF
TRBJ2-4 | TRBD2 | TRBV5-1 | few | TGCGCCAGCAGCTTGGTCCCCGGGACTAGCGGGAACATTCAGTACTTC | CASSLVPGTSGNIQYF
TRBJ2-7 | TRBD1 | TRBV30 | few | TGTGCCTGGAGTGTACCCTGGACAGGGCCACGGGAGCAGTACTTC | CAWSVPWTGPREQYF
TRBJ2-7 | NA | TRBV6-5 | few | TGTGCCAGCAGTACTCCTCGCTACGAGCAGTACTTC | CASSTPRYEQYF
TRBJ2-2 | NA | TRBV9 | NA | TGTGCCAGCAGCGTAGAGGGCTCGAACACCGGGGAGCTGTTTTTT | CASSVEGSNTGELFF
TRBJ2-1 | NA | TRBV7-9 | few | TGTGCCAGCAGCTTAGTAGATAACGGTGAGCAGTTCTTC | CASSLVDNGEQFF
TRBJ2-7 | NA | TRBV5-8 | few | TGTGCCAGCAGCTTGGGGTATGTGGACGAGCAGTACTTC | CASSLGYVDEQYF
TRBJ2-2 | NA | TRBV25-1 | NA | TGTGCCAGCAGTGAACTCGTAGTAGGCACCGGGGAGCTGTTTTTT | CASSELVVGTGELFF
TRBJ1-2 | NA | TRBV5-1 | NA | TGCGCCAGCAGCTTGGCCCCCGCCAGGCGTAACTATGGCTACACCTTC | CASSLAPARRNYGYTF
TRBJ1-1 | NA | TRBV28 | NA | TGTGCCAGCAGTGAGGGGGTGGTGAACACTGAAGCTTTCTTT | CASSEGVVNTEAFF
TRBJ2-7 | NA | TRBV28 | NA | TGTGCCAGCAGACTCCACAGCTCCTACGAGCAGTACTTC | CASRLHSSYEQYF
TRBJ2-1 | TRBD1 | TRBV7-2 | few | TGTGCCAGCAGCTTAGGCCAGGGGGCAGTCAATGAGCAGTTCTTC | CASSLGQGAVNEQFF